The TCR beta chain under discussion was sequenced for a study of monozygotic twins with inflammatory bowel disease. Overall study findings and caveats: Clonotype overlap with others was lower in IBD patients than in healthy twins, a difference that was greatest with disease activity. Whereas healthy co-twins had higher TCRbeta diversity (inverse Simpson), IBD patients had lower diversity. Evidence did not back any single strong signal or clonotype linked to IBD.

A note on this clonotype: No antigen is known for it.

Nested amplification of TCRalpha and TCRbeta cDNA involved two PCRs of roughly 17 and 9 cycles. From the 5' RACE reads, TCRdb lists one entry per CDR3 protein and no DNA. Its table lists about 380,000 distinct CDR3 sequences. Germline V gene data show CDR1 as KGHSH and CDR2 as LQKENI. This CDR3 is built from 14 residues. Sequenced input: blood. J is TRBJ2-2 and V is TRBV18; TCRdb designates TRBD1, a call that cannot be tested without DNA. The TCR was taken from a human donor with ulcerative colitis or Crohn's disease, or a healthy co-twin of an affected twin (not recorded which). This CDR3 reads CASSPGQAFGELFF.